What follows are 27 T cell receptor beta chains derived from one specimen sequenced in a study of shared clonotypes between healthy human individuals. Sequenced by immunoSEQ multiplex PCR; TCRdb stores in-frame clones only, minus some. The table records just over 2,000,000 clones, over 85% of them present only once. Sequencing was done on a sample of naive CD4+ T cells sorted from blood. The subset was: CD45RA+ positively selected. These receptors originate from a young man in good health.

The chain links TRBV27 to TRBJ2-7; no definite D call. This CDR3 region has 15 residues. V lost 9 bases and J lost 0, with 18 bases in between. Germline CDR1 and CDR2: MNHEY and SMNVEV (reference sequence). This CDR3 is CARNWWAANSYEQYF. Here the CDR3 DNA reads TGTGCCAGAAACTGGTGGGCAGCCAACTCCTACGAGCAGTACTTC.

As regards this clone: Germline and junction disagree at one end, which may indicate a read error. The chain recombines TRBV19 with TRBJ1-6; the D is unclear. Germline values: CDR1 LNHDA, CDR2 SQIVND (reference sequence). The CDR3 has 13 residues. CDR3 sequence (DNA): TGTGCCAGTAGTCTAGAGATGAATTCACCCCTCCACTTT. Translation: CASSLEMNSPLHF.

The chain links TRBV2 to TRBJ1-1, with D possibly being TRBD1 (5 bases). The CDR3 runs 15 residues. V lost 2 bases and J lost 1, with 11 bases in between. CDR1 is SNHLY and CDR2 is FYNNEI in the germline V gene. DNA for the CDR3: TGTGCCAGCAGTGAAAGAGCAGGGCAGAACACTGAAGCTTTCTTT. Encoded protein: CASSERAGQNTEAFF.

The J gene is TRBJ2-2, the V gene TRBV27, with D unresolved. The CDR3 sequence is 11 residues long. Trimming cost V 3 bases and J 8 bases, with 4 bases left between them. Germline V CDR1 and CDR2: MNHEY, SMNVEV (reference sequence). CDR3 sequence (DNA): TGTGCCAGCAGTTTTTTAGGGGAGCTGTTTTTT. Its translation: CASSFLGELFF.

This rearrangement joins TRBV6-1 to TRBJ1-1; 10 nucleotides line up with TRBD1. The CDR3 spans 15 residues. Trimming cost V 3 bases and J 6 bases; bases outside gene matches: 7. Germline values: CDR1 MNHNS, CDR2 SASEGT. In DNA form, the CDR3 reads TGTGCCAGCAGTGACACTACGACAGGGGGCCCTGAAGCTTTCTTT. It codes for CASSDTTTGGPEAFF.

V and J are TRBV7-9 and TRBJ1-1, with D unclear. Germline V gene sequence: CDR1 SEHNR, CDR2 FQNEAQ (reference sequence). Trimming pared 1 base from V and 1 base from J, leaving 4 bases between. This CDR3 is 13 amino acids long. CDR3 residues: CASSLGKNTEAFF. CDR3 DNA: TGTGCCAGCAGCTTAGGGAAGAACACTGAAGCTTTCTTT.

V usage is TRBV5-1 and J usage is TRBJ2-1; no reliable D call. The CDR3 has 16 residues. Between the trimmed V and J ends, which lost 0 bases and 6 bases, there was a span of 16 bases. The germline V gene has CDR1 SGHRS and CDR2 YFSETQ. In nucleotides, the CDR3 is TGCGCCAGCAGCTTGGAGGTCCTATCAAGAGGCAATGAGCAGTTCTTC. Encoded protein: CASSLEVLSRGNEQFF. Supplemented by reference TRBV5-1 and TRBJ2-1, the full variable domain reads KAGVTQTPRYLIKTRGQQVTLSCSPISGHRSVSWYQQTPGQGLQFLFEYFSETQRNKGNFPGRFSGRQFSNSRSEMNVSTLELGDSALYLCASSLEVLSRGNEQFFGPGTRLTVL.

The J gene is TRBJ2-3, the V gene TRBV10-1; 10 positions agree with TRBD2. The CDR3 totals 15 residues. Trimming cost V 3 bases and J 2 bases; bases outside gene matches: 2. The germline CDR1 and CDR2 sequences are WNHNN and SYGVQD (reference sequence). The CDR3 region has the DNA TGCGCCAGCAGTGACGGACTAGCGGTCACAGATACGCAGTATTTT. This codes for CASSDGLAVTDTQYF.

This chain links TRBV5-6 with TRBJ1-2; TRBD1 matches at 7 bases. The CDR3 runs to 14 residues. CDR1 is SGHDT and CDR2 is YYEEEE in the germline V gene. V trimming: 4 bases; J trimming: 2 bases; junction bases outside the gene matches: 5. The DNA of the CDR3 is TGTGCCAGCAGCCCTGGCAGGGGGAACTATGGCTACACCTTC. Translated, it gives CASSPGRGNYGYTF. The full variable domain, its missing parts supplied by reference TRBV5-6 and TRBJ1-2, is DAGVTQSPTHLIKTRGQQVTLRCSPKSGHDTVSWYQQALGQGPQFIFQYYEEEERQRGNFPDRFSGHQFPNYSSELNVNALLLGDSALYLCASSPGRGNYGYTFGSGTRLTVV.

The V and J genes are TRBV6-1 and TRBJ2-7, with D perhaps TRBD2 (5 bases). CDR1 MNHNS and CDR2 SASEGT come from the germline V gene. The CDR3 length is 16 residues. V shed 3 bases and J shed 0 bases, with 15 bases lying between them. CDR3 bases: TGTGCCAGCAGTGAGGTCCGTCCTAGCAGCTCCTACGAGCAGTACTTC. This codes for CASSEVRPSSSYEQYF.

DNA for the CDR3: TGTGCCAGCAGCTTACAACAGAACTATGGCTACACCTTC. Its protein product is CASSLQQNYGYTF. The chain links TRBV7-2 to TRBJ1-2; no reliable D call. Trimming took off 2 bases at V and 2 bases at J, with 6 bases between the two ends. The germline CDR1 and CDR2 sequences are SGHTA and FQGNSA. The CDR3 is made up of 13 amino acids.

The rearrangement uses TRBV4-1 and TRBJ2-7; D uncertain. This CDR3 spans 15 amino acids. V lost 4 bases and J lost 5, with 18 bases in between. CDR1 is MGHRA and CDR2 is YSYEKL in the germline V gene. The CDR3 nucleotides read TGCGCCAGCAGCCGAGACCTGGCCCCCATGAACGAGCAGTACTTC. The encoded protein is CASSRDLAPMNEQYF.

CDR3 in amino acids: CASSLRGQKNTEAFF. As DNA, the CDR3 is TGTGCCAGCAGCCTAAGGGGTCAGAAAAACACTGAAGCTTTCTTT. This chain connects TRBV7-2 to TRBJ1-1; a weak D match, TRBD1 (5 bases). With 5 bases removed from V and 2 bases from J, the gap between germline ends came to 15 bases. The germline V gene encodes CDR1 SGHTA and CDR2 FQGNSA. This CDR3 region has 15 residues.

In the case of this clone: A much more abundant neighbour one base away suggests this may be a read error. This chain links TRBV7-9 with TRBJ1-1; D gene ambiguous. Germline V gives CDR1 SEHNR, CDR2 FQNEAQ (reference sequence). CDR3 size: 12 residues. With 4 bases removed from V and 1 base from J, the gap between germline ends came to 4 bases. CDR3 DNA: TGTGCCAGCAGCTCCGCGAACACTGAAGCTTTCTTT. This sequence encodes CASSSANTEAFF.

J is TRBJ2-2 and V is TRBV9; D remains unclear. V was clipped by 4 bases and J by 4 bases, with 14 bases between them. There are 15 residues in the CDR3. Germline CDR1 is SGDLS and CDR2 is YYNGEE. The CDR3 nucleotides read TGTGCCAGCAGCCCCCGGTTAGGCGGCACCGGGGAGCTGTTTTTT. As protein: CASSPRLGGTGELFF.

J is TRBJ2-2 and V is TRBV9; 9 nucleotides agree with TRBD1. V trimming: 6 bases; J trimming: 3 bases; junction bases outside the gene matches: 3. CDR3 length: 14 amino acids. CDR1 and CDR2 (germline): SGDLS, YYNGEE. The CDR3 region has the DNA TGTGCCAGCACGGGACAGGGTGACACCGGGGAGCTGTTTTTT. This translates into CASTGQGDTGELFF. The entire variable domain, with the rest obtained from reference TRBV9 and TRBJ2-2, is as follows: DSGVTQTPKHLITATGQRVTLRCSPRSGDLSVYWYQQSLDQGLQFLIQYYNGEERAKGNILERFSAQQFPDLHSELNLSSLELGDSALYFCASTGQGDTGELFFGEGSRLTVL.

This clone was counted once. The same CDR3 also results from other DNA sequences found in this sample. The chain employs TRBV30 and TRBJ2-7; D is undetermined. Germline V gives CDR1 GTSNPN, CDR2 SVGIG (reference sequence). V lost 3 bases, J lost 1 base, and 4 bases lay in between. This CDR3 spans 11 amino acids. The DNA for the CDR3 is TGTGCCTGGAGCCGATCCTACGAGCAGTACTTC. Protein product: CAWSRSYEQYF.

J is TRBJ2-3 and V is TRBV4-1; 10 bases are shared with TRBD1. Germline-derived CDR1 and CDR2 are MGHRA and YSYEKL. The CDR3 covers 16 residues. V trimming: 4 bases; J trimming: 4 bases; junction bases outside the gene matches: 8. The CDR3 here is CASSRDVTGGPDTQYF. In DNA form, the CDR3 reads TGCGCCAGCAGCCGCGACGTGACAGGGGGCCCAGATACGCAGTATTTT.

This chain joins TRBV10-1 and TRBJ2-5; the match to TRBD2 covers 7 bases. The CDR3 covers 13 residues. The V segment lost 5 bases and the J segment 2 bases; nucleotides outside the gene matches: 2. CDR1 and CDR2 from the germline V gene are WNHNN and SYGVQD (reference sequence). CDR3: CASSPGGQETQYF. As DNA, the CDR3 is TGCGCCAGCAGTCCCGGGGGGCAAGAGACCCAGTACTTC.

This chain uses TRBV30 with TRBJ1-2; 7 nucleotides match TRBD1. V gave up 2 bases and J gave up 7 bases; unmatched junction bases: 4. CDR1 and CDR2 (germline): GTSNPN, SVGIG (reference sequence). CDR3 length: 12 residues. CDR3 loop: CAWSSGGFGYTF. CDR3 in DNA: TGTGCCTGGAGTTCAGGGGGTTTTGGCTACACCTTC.

The chain joins TRBV10-1 to TRBJ2-1; TRBD2 matches at 10 bases. Per germline, CDR1 WNHNN and CDR2 SYGVQD (reference sequence). Trimming took 3 bases from V and 10 from J; bases not matched to a gene: 3. The CDR3 is 13 residues long. CDR3 bases: TGCGCCAGCAGTGATCCGGGACTAGCGGAGCAGTTCTTC. It encodes CASSDPGLAEQFF.

This chain links TRBV7-9 with TRBJ1-6, with 10 bases matching TRBD1. The CDR3 contains 14 residues. Germline lookup yields CDR1 SEHNR and CDR2 FQNEAQ (reference sequence). Trimming removed 5 bases from V and 11 bases from J; junction bases left unmatched: 6. CDR3 sequence: CASSLEGQGTPLHF. The CDR3 DNA reads as TGTGCCAGCAGCCTAGAGGGACAGGGGACACCCCTCCACTTT.

The chain combines TRBV19 with TRBJ1-2; 12 bases fit TRBD1. This CDR3 has 14 residues. V shed 4 bases, J shed 8 bases, and the junction held 5 bases outside the gene matches. Germline lookup yields CDR1 LNHDA and CDR2 SQIVND (reference sequence). The CDR3 DNA sequence: TGTGCCAGTAGTACGGGACAGGGGGCGCGAGGCTACACCTTC. Residues: CASSTGQGARGYTF.

This chain links TRBV4-1 with TRBJ2-7; D possibly uses TRBD1 or TRBD2 (5 bases each). V lost 1 base and J lost 3, with 13 bases in between. The CDR3 covers 15 residues. CDR1 and CDR2 from the germline V gene are MGHRA and YSYEKL. The CDR3 loop is CASSQAGTADYEQYF. The CDR3 bases are TGCGCCAGCAGCCAAGCAGGGACGGCCGACTACGAGCAGTACTTC.

The gene calls are TRBV30 and TRBJ1-6; unclear D gene. The V gene lost 2 bases and the J gene lost 7 bases, with 12 bases spanning the gap. This CDR3 has 14 amino acids. Germline V gene data show CDR1 as GTSNPN and CDR2 as SVGIG (reference sequence). DNA of the CDR3: TGTGCCTGGAGTCCTAATCTCAAGAATTCACCCCTCCACTTT. It encodes CAWSPNLKNSPLHF.

The chain recombines TRBV27 with TRBJ2-7; no firm D call. There are 15 residues in the CDR3. Germline V gives CDR1 MNHEY, CDR2 SMNVEV (reference sequence). V was trimmed by 6 bases and J by 2 bases, leaving 17 bases between them. The CDR3: CASRTIGRPPYEQYF. The CDR3 DNA reads as TGTGCCAGCAGGACAATCGGACGCCCGCCCTACGAGCAGTACTTC.

This clone was counted once. J is TRBJ2-1 and V is TRBV6-6; perhaps TRBD2 as D (6 bases). This CDR3 region has 14 residues. Germline V lookup: CDR1 MNHNY, CDR2 SVGAGI (reference sequence). V lost 7 bases to trimming and J lost 7 bases, with 17 bases between them. The CDR3, as DNA: TGTGCCAGCAACCCGGGACTCCCCGGGAATGAGCAGTTCTTC. It encodes CASNPGLPGNEQFF.